These 6 T cell receptor beta chains came from one sample sequenced in a study of CD8+CD57+ T cells in acquired aplastic anemia. Genomic DNA constituted the template upon which TCR beta VDJ and CDR3 profiling was performed. TCRdb ran MiXCR on the reads and lists one entry per CDR3 protein. The sample shows around 200,000 distinct CDR3 sequences, around 60% of them seen only once. Material: sorted CD4+, CD8+, or CD8+CD57+ T cells (not recorded which) from PBMCs. The source is a human donor in good health.

This clonotype was recorded many times. J is TRBJ2-7 and V is TRBV6-2 or TRBV6-3, with no clear D. The CDR3 runs to 10 residues. Trimming cost V 8 bases and J 3 bases, with 5 bases left between them. Germline V lookup: CDR1 MNHEY, CDR2 SVGEGT. DNA of the CDR3: TGTGCCAGCGGATTCTACGAGCAGTACTTC. It yields the protein CASGFYEQYF.

This chain connects TRBV24-1 to TRBJ2-5; 7 positions agree with TRBD2. Germline CDR1 KGHDR, CDR2 SFDVKD. This CDR3 has 14 amino acids. Trimming took 5 bases from V and 1 from J; bases not matched to a gene: 3. The CDR3, as DNA: TGTGCCACCAGTGCGGCTAGCGGCCAAGAGACCCAGTACTTC. It yields the protein CATSAASGQETQYF.

This clonotype appeared a few times. Here the CDR3 reads CSASFSGVNEQYF. Written as DNA, the CDR3 is TGCAGTGCTAGCTTTAGCGGGGTCAACGAGCAGTACTTC. This sequence joins TRBV20-1 and TRBJ2-7, with 8 bases aligning to TRBD2. V gave up 3 bases and J gave up 5 bases; unmatched junction bases: 6. The length of the CDR3 is 13 residues. Per germline, CDR1 DFQATT and CDR2 SNEGSKA (reference sequence).

The rearrangement joins TRBV2 to TRBJ1-2, with D unclear. V gave up 8 bases and J gave up 1 base, with 14 bases separating them. CDR1 is SNHLY and CDR2 is FYNNEI in the germline V gene. The CDR3 covers 14 residues. CDR3 in amino acids: CASPSAVVNYGYTF. CDR3 bases: TGTGCCAGCCCGTCCGCGGTGGTTAACTATGGCTACACCTTC.

The chain links TRBV7-9 to TRBJ2-7, with D perhaps matching TRBD2 (6 bases). The CDR3 is made up of 16 amino acids. Trimming removed 1 base at V and 0 bases at J, with 13 bases between. In germline, CDR1 is SEHNR, CDR2 FQNEAQ (reference sequence). CDR3 amino acids: CASSLEGRPSSYEQYF. The DNA for the CDR3 is TGTGCCAGCAGCTTAGAGGGGAGGCCTTCCTCCTACGAGCAGTACTTC. The full variable domain, completed using reference TRBV7-9 and TRBJ2-7, is DTGVSQNPRHKITKRGQNVTFRCDPISEHNRLYWYRQTLGQGPEFLTYFQNEAQLEKSRLLSDRFSAERPKGSFSTLEIQRTEQGDSAMYLCASSLEGRPSSYEQYFGPGTRLTVT.

The V gene is TRBV7-9, the J gene TRBJ1-1; unclear D gene. This CDR3 comprises 15 residues. CDR1 and CDR2 (germline): SEHNR, FQNEAQ (reference sequence). V was trimmed by 4 bases and J by 0 bases, leaving 12 bases between them. The CDR3 nucleotides are TGTGCCAGCAGCTCTTGGACGTTCATGAACACTGAAGCTTTCTTT. Protein product: CASSSWTFMNTEAFF. The variable domain in full, with the rest retrieved from reference TRBV7-9 and TRBJ1-1, is DTGVSQNPRHKITKRGQNVTFRCDPISEHNRLYWYRQTLGQGPEFLTYFQNEAQLEKSRLLSDRFSAERPKGSFSTLEIQRTEQGDSAMYLCASSSWTFMNTEAFFGQGTRLTVV.